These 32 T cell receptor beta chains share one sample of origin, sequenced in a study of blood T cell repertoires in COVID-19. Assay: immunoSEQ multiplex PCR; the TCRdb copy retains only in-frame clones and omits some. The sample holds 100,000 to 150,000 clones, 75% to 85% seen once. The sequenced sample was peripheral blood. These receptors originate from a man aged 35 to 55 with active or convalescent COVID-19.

The CDR3 DNA reads as TGTGCCACCAGCAGAGTGGCAGGGGGCAACGAGCAGTACTTC. It specifies CATSRVAGGNEQYF. The chain recombines TRBV15 with TRBJ2-7; 8 bases are shared with TRBD1. J lost 5 bases, V lost 1 base, and 4 bases had no gene match. The CDR3 spans 14 residues. Germline V lookup: CDR1 LNHNV, CDR2 YYDKDF (reference sequence). The full variable domain, its missing parts supplied by reference TRBV15 and TRBJ2-7, is DAMVIQNPRYQVTQFGKPVTLSCSQTLNHNVMYWYQQKSSQAPKLLFHYYDKDFNNEADTPDNFQSRRPNTSFCFLDIRSPGLGDTAMYLCATSRVAGGNEQYFGPGTRLTVT.

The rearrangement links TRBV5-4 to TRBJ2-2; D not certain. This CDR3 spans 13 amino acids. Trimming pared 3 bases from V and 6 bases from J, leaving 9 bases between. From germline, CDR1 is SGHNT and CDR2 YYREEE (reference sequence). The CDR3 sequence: CASSSVISGELFF. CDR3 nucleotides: TGTGCCAGCAGCTCCGTTATTTCCGGGGAGCTGTTTTTT.

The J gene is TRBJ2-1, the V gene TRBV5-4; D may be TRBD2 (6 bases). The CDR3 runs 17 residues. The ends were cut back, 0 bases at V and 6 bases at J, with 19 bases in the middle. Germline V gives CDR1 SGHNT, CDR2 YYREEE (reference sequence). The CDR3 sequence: CASSLAAGTLKANEQFF. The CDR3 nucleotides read TGTGCCAGCAGCTTGGCCGCCGGGACTCTGAAAGCCAATGAGCAGTTCTTC.

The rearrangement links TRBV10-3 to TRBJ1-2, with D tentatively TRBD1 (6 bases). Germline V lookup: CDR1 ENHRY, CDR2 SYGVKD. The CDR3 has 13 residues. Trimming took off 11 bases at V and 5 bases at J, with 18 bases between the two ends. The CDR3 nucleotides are TGTGCCTCTATCAGGGGCAGGGAATATGGCTACACCTTC. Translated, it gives CASIRGREYGYTF.

The DNA of the CDR3 is TGTGCCATCAGTGCACAGGTGAACACTGAAGCTTTCTTT. This sequence encodes CAISAQVNTEAFF. The J gene is TRBJ1-1, the V gene TRBV10-3; D possibly corresponds to TRBD1 (5 bases). The CDR3 spans 13 residues. Per germline, CDR1 ENHRY and CDR2 SYGVKD. Trimming stripped 4 bases from V and 0 bases from J, with 6 bases between.

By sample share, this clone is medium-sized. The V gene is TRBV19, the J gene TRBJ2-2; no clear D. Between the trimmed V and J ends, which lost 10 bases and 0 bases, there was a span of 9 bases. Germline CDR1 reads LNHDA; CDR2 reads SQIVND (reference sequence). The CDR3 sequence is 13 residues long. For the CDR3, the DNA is TGTGCCACTCGTCTCTCGAACACCGGGGAGCTGTTTTTT. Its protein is CATRLSNTGELFF. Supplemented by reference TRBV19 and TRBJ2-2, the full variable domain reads DGGITQSPKYLFRKEGQNVTLSCEQNLNHDAMYWYRQDPGQGLRLIYYSQIVNDFQKGDIAEGYSVSREKKESFPLTVTSAQKNPTAFYLCATRLSNTGELFFGEGSRLTVL.

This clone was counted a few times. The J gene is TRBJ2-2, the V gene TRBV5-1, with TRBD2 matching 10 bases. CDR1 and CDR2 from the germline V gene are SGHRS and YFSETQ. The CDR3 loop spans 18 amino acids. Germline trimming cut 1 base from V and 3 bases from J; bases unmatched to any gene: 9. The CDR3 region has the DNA TGCGCCAGCAGCTTGTATCAGCTCGGACTAGCGGACACCGGGGAGCTGTTTTTT. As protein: CASSLYQLGLADTGELFF.

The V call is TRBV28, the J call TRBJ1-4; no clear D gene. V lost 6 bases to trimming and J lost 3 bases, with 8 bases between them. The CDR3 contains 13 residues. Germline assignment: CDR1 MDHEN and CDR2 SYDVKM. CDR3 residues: CASSLSANEKLFF. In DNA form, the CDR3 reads TGTGCCAGCAGCCTCTCGGCTAATGAAAAACTGTTTTTT.

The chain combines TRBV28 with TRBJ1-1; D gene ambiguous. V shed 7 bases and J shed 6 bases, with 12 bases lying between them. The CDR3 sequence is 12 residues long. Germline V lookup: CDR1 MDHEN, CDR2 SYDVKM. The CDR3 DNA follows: TGTGCCAGCATCGCCCCTGGCCCTGAAGCTTTCTTT. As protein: CASIAPGPEAFF.

The CDR3 reads CASSLVSGLTNEQFF. The CDR3 nucleotides are TGTGCCAGCAGCTTGGTGAGCGGACTGACGAATGAGCAGTTCTTC. The V and J genes are TRBV5-4 and TRBJ2-1; a possible D gene is TRBD2 (5 bases). This CDR3 has 15 amino acids. V was cut by 0 bases and J by 7 bases, with 14 bases left in between. Germline V lookup: CDR1 SGHNT, CDR2 YYREEE (reference sequence).

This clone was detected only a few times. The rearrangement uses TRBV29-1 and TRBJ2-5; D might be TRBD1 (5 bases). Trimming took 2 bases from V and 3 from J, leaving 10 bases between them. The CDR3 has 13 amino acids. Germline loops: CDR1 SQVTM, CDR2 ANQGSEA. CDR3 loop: CSVEQGWEETQYF. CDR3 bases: TGCAGCGTTGAACAGGGCTGGGAAGAGACCCAGTACTTC.

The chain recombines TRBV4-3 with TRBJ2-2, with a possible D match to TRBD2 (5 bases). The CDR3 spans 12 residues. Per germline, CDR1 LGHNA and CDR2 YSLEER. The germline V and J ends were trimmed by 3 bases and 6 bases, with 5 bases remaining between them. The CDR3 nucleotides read TGCGCCAGCAGCCACGGGGCCGGGGAGCTGTTTTTT. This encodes CASSHGAGELFF.

The CDR3 loop reads CASSPTSYEQYF. CDR3 in DNA: TGTGCCAGCAGCCCCACGAGCTACGAGCAGTACTTC. The chain is built from TRBV3-1 (or the pseudogene TRBV3-2) and TRBJ2-7; D gene uncertain. CDR1 LGHDT and CDR2 YNNKEL come from the germline V gene (reference sequence). Deletions cut 4 bases from V and 3 bases from J, with 7 bases between. This CDR3 comprises 12 residues.

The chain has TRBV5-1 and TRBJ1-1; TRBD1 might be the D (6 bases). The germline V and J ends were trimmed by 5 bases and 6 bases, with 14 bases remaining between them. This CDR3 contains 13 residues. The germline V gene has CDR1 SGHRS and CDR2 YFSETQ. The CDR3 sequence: CASSPDRYAEAFF. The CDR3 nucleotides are TGCGCCAGCAGTCCCGACAGGTACGCTGAAGCTTTCTTT.

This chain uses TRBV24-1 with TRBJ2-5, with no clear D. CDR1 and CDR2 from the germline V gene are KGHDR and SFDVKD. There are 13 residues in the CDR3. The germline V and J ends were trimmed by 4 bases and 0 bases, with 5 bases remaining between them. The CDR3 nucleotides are TGTGCCACCAGTGACCTGTACCAAGAGACCCAGTACTTC. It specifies CATSDLYQETQYF.

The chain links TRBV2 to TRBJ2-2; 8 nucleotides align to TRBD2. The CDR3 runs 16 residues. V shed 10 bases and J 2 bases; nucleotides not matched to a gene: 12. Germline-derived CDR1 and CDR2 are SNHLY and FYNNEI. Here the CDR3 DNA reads TGTGCCATTACTAGCGGAGCTGCGGTTAACACCGGGGAGCTGTTTTTT. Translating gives CAITSGAAVNTGELFF.

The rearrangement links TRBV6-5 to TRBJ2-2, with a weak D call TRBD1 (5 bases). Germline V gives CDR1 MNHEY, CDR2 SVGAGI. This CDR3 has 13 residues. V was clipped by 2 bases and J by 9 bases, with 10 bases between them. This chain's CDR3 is CASSYDRHWELFF. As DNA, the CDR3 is TGTGCCAGCAGTTACGACAGACATTGGGAGCTGTTTTTT.

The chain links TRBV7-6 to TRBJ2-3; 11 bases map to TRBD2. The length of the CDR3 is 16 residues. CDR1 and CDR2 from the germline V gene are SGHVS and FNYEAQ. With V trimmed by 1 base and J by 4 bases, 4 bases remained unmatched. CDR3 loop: CASSLEVAGGADTQYF. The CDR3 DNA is TGTGCCAGCAGCTTAGAAGTAGCGGGAGGGGCAGATACGCAGTATTTT. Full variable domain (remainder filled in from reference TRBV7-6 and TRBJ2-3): GAGVSQSPRYKVTKRGQDVALRCDPISGHVSLYWYRQALGQGPEFLTYFNYEAQQDKSGLPNDRFSAERPEGSISTLTIQRTEQRDSAMYRCASSLEVAGGADTQYFGPGTRLTVL.

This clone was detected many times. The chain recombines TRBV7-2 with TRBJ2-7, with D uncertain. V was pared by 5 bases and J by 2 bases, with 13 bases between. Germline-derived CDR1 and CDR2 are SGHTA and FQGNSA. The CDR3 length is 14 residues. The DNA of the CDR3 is TGTGCCAGCAGCCTCTTAACGAGGACCTACGAGCAGTACTTC. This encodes CASSLLTRTYEQYF. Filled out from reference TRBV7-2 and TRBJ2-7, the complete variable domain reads GAGVSQSPSNKVTEKGKDVELRCDPISGHTALYWYRQSLGQGLEFLIYFQGNSAPDKSGLPSDRFSAERTGGSVSTLTIQRTQQEDSAVYLCASSLLTRTYEQYFGPGTRLTVT.

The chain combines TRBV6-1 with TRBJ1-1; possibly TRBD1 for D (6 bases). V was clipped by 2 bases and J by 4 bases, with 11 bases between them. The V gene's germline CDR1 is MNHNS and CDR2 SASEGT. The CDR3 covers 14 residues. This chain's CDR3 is CASSERQALTEAFF. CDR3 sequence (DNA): TGTGCCAGCAGTGAAAGACAGGCCCTCACTGAAGCTTTCTTT.

CDR3 sequence reads: CASSYSEDTEAFF. The CDR3 bases are TGTGCCAGCAGTTACTCGGAGGACACTGAAGCTTTCTTT. The chain couples TRBV6-5 to TRBJ1-1; no firm D call. V was cut by 0 bases and J by 3 bases, with 5 bases left in between. This CDR3 has 13 residues. Germline values: CDR1 MNHEY, CDR2 SVGAGI.

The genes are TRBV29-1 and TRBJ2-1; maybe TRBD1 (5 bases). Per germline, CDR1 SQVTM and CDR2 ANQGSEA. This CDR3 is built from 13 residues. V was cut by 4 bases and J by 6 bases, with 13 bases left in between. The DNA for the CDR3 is TGCAGCGTTGGGCAGGGCCTCGGCAATGAGCAGTTCTTC. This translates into CSVGQGLGNEQFF.

DNA of the CDR3: TGTGCCAGCAGCCGCGGGACCGACCGTGCAGATACGCAGTATTTT. This codes for CASSRGTDRADTQYF. The chain recombines TRBV7-9 with TRBJ2-3; weak D call: TRBD2 (6 bases). The CDR3 runs to 15 residues. From germline, CDR1 is SEHNR and CDR2 FQNEAQ (reference sequence). The V gene lost 5 bases and the J gene lost 4 bases, with 16 bases spanning the gap.

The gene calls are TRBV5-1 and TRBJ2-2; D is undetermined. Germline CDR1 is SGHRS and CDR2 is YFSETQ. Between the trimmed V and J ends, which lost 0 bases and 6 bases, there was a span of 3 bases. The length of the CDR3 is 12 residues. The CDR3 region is CASSLAAGELFF. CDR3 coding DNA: TGCGCCAGCAGCTTGGCCGCCGGGGAGCTGTTTTTT.

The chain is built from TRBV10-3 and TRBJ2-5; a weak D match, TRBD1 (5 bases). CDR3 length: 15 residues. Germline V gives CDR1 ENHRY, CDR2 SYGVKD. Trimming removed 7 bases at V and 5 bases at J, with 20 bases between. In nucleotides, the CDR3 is TGTGCCATCAACCCGAACAGGACCCCCGGGGAGACCCAGTACTTC. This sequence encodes CAINPNRTPGETQYF.

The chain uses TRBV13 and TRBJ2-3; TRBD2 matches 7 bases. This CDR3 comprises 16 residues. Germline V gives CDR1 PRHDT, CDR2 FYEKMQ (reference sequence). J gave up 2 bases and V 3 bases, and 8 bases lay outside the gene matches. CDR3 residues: CASSLAVSGVTDTQYF. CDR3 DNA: TGTGCCAGCAGCTTGGCGGTGAGCGGGGTCACAGATACGCAGTATTTT.

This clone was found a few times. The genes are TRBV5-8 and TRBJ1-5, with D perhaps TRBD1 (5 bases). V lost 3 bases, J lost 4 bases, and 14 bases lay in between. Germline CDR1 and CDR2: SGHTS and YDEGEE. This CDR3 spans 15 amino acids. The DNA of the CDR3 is TGTGCCAGCAGCTCGGACCCAGGGTCTAATCAGCCCCAGCATTTT. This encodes CASSSDPGSNQPQHF. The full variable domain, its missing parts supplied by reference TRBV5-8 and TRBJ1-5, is EAGVTQSPTHLIKTRGQQATLRCSPISGHTSVYWYQQALGLGLQFLLWYDEGEERNRGNFPPRFSGRQFPNYSSELNVNALELEDSALYLCASSSDPGSNQPQHFGDGTRLSIL.

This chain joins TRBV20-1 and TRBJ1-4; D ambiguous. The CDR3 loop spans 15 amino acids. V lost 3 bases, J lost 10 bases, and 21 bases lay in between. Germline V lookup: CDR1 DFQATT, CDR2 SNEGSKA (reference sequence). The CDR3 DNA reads TGCAGTGCTAGTAAGGCGGCCGAGGCAGTGGGAAAACTGTTTTTT. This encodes CSASKAAEAVGKLFF.

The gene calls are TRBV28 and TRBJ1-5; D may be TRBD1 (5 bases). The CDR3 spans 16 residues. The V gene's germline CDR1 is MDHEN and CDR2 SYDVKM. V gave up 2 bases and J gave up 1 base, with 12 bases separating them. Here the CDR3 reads CASSLLFGGSNQPQHF. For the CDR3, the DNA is TGTGCCAGCAGTTTACTATTTGGGGGGAGCAATCAGCCCCAGCATTTT.

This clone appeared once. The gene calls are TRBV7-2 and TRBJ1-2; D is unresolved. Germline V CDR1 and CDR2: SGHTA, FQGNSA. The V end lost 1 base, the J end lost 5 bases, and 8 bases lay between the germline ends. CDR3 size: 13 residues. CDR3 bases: TGTGCCAGCAGCTTAGATAAACAATATGGCTACACCTTC. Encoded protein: CASSLDKQYGYTF.

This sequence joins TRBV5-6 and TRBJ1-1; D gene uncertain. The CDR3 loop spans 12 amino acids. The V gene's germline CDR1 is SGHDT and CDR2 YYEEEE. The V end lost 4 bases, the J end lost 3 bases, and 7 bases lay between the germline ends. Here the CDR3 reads CASSRVYTEAFF. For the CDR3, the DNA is TGTGCCAGCAGCCGGGTGTACACTGAAGCTTTCTTT.

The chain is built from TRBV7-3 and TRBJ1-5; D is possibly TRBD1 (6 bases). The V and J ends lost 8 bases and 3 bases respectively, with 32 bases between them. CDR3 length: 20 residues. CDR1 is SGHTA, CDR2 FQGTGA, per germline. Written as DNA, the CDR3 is TGTGCCAGCCGAGAAGAAGAGACAGGCACCCAGAATTTTCACAATCAGCCCCAGCATTTT. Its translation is CASREEETGTQNFHNQPQHF.